Shown below are 8 T cell receptor beta chains from a single sample sequenced in a study of cytomegalovirus exposure and HLA in healthy donors. It was with 60 Vbeta and 13 Jbeta primers that the PCR ran. Using immunoSEQ multiplex PCR, the repertoire was profiled, and TCRdb retains in-frame clones only, with some absent. This sample has roughly 200,000 clones, with roughly 79% found just once. Sequencing input: PBMCs. The receptors shown here come from a male donor in good health and CMV-seronegative.

CDR3 coding DNA: TGTGCCGTGAGGGGGGGGCCCGATGAGCAGTTCTTC. This codes for CAVRGGPDEQFF. The chain carries TRBV6-6 and TRBJ2-1; D is possibly TRBD2 (7 bases). The CDR3 spans 12 residues. V dropped 11 bases and J dropped 8 bases, with 16 bases sitting between them. The germline gives CDR1 MNHNY, CDR2 SVGAGI (reference sequence).

V usage is TRBV28 and J usage is TRBJ2-7, with 7 bases lining up with TRBD2. Germline CDR1 MDHEN, CDR2 SYDVKM. V gave up 2 bases and J gave up 5 bases; unmatched junction bases: 24. The length of the CDR3 is 20 residues. The CDR3 nucleotides are TGTGCCAGCAGTTTAATAAGTGCTGGGGCTAGCGGCCCGCGTCCGAACGAGCAGTACTTC. Residues: CASSLISAGASGPRPNEQYF.

The chain employs TRBV5-4 and TRBJ2-1, with D perhaps matching TRBD2 (5 bases). This CDR3 comprises 15 residues. Trimming shortened V by 2 bases and J by 3 bases, and 12 bases separated the two germline ends. Germline V gene sequence: CDR1 SGHNT, CDR2 YYREEE (reference sequence). CDR3: CASSFESGSYNEQFF. Here the CDR3 DNA reads TGTGCCAGCAGCTTTGAGAGTGGGAGCTACAATGAGCAGTTCTTC.

This rearrangement joins TRBV6-6 to TRBJ1-2; 11 positions match TRBD1. This CDR3 is built from 15 residues. CDR1 is MNHNY, CDR2 SVGAGI, per germline (reference sequence). V lost 5 bases and J lost 4; bases outside the gene matches: 6. Written as DNA, the CDR3 is TGTGCCAGCAGTCAGGGACAGGGGGGCGTCTATGGCTACACCTTC. Residues: CASSQGQGGVYGYTF.

This rearrangement joins TRBV2 to TRBJ2-7; perhaps TRBD2 as D (5 bases). Trimming removed 0 bases from V and 0 bases from J, with 6 bases in between. This CDR3 spans 14 amino acids. Germline values: CDR1 SNHLY, CDR2 FYNNEI. CDR3 in amino acids: CASSEAGSSYEQYF. The DNA of the CDR3 is TGTGCCAGCAGTGAAGCGGGGAGCTCCTACGAGCAGTACTTC.

The chain carries TRBV18 and TRBJ2-7; D remains ambiguous. The CDR3 consists of 14 residues. The germline gives CDR1 KGHSH, CDR2 LQKENI. V was pared by 3 bases and J by 2 bases, with 11 bases between. DNA for the CDR3: TGTGCCAGCTCACCCTCGGCGGAGCCCTACGAGCAGTACTTC. Protein: CASSPSAEPYEQYF.

The J gene is TRBJ2-7, the V gene TRBV6-5; the match to TRBD2 covers 8 bases. J gave up 3 bases and V 5 bases, and 9 bases lay outside the gene matches. The CDR3 has 15 residues. Germline V gene data show CDR1 as MNHEY and CDR2 as SVGAGI. CDR3 sequence: CASSALTGGLYEQYF. The CDR3 DNA sequence: TGTGCCAGCAGTGCTCTGACGGGGGGGCTCTACGAGCAGTACTTC.

In its sample, this clone was seen a few times. V and J are TRBV6-5 and TRBJ2-3, with 7 positions matching TRBD2. The germline CDR1 and CDR2 sequences are MNHEY and SVGAGI. The trim removed 6 bases at V and 7 bases at J, leaving 13 bases unmatched. CDR3 length: 15 residues. This CDR3 reads CASSLGLTPSYTQYF. CDR3 DNA sequence: TGTGCCAGCAGCCTGGGACTAACGCCCTCTTATACGCAGTATTTT.